This T cell receptor beta chain is drawn from a study of cytomegalovirus exposure and HLA in healthy donors. The wider study: Genotyping showed about 80% of 350 to 400 donors falling in the Caucasian-associated ancestry cluster. Study-wide results and limits: The authors reported that TCR beta sequences could predict HLA-A and HLA-B alleles. These predictions were accurate for most subjects in the first cohort. A later analysis found common viral pathogens apparently linked to several of the most significant clusters. Previously analyzed data showed that most TCR beta V segments were productive at a frequency of about 90% or about 30%.

CDR3 length: 17 amino acids. CDR1 and CDR2 (germline): MGHRA, YSYEKL. V was cut by 0 bases and J by 5 bases, with 19 bases left in between. The study ran its PCR with 60 Vbeta and 13 Jbeta primers. Repertoires were generated with immunoSEQ multiplex PCR, while TCRdb's copy carries only in-frame clones and drops some. Altogether fewer than 200,000 clones are present, roughly three quarters being singletons, with the ten largest covering roughly 9%. This clone was found a few times. Its antigen is currently unknown. Sequencing input: PBMCs. The chain carries TRBV4-1 and TRBJ1-1; D perhaps matches TRBD1 (5 bases). The receptor was isolated from a man between 18 and 29 years old in good health and CMV-seropositive. CDR3 residues: CASSQDPTLWGVTEAFF. The CDR3 DNA is TGCGCCAGCAGCCAAGATCCTACACTATGGGGGGTAACTGAAGCTTTCTTT.